A selection of T cell receptor beta chains follows, all from one sample in a study of blood T cell repertoires in COVID-19. Data came from immunoSEQ multiplex PCR; TCRdb stores just in-frame clones and leaves some out. The table lists about 130,000 clones, around 83% of them singletons. The sample was peripheral blood. Every receptor here comes from an elderly woman with COVID-19, enrolled during active disease. CDR3s include the opening cysteine and the closing phenylalanine or tryptophan. A D gene is named only where the DNA matches it firmly. Clone size is shown for a subset of rows, as once, few, many or a class of expanded clone.

v_gene: TRBV19
abundance: -
d_gene: TRBD1
j_gene: TRBJ1-6
CDR3nt: TGTGCCAGTAGAACCGGGACAGCAAATTCACCCCTCCACTTT
CDR3aa: CASRTGTANSPLHF

v_gene: TRBV25-1
abundance: -
d_gene: -
j_gene: TRBJ1-5
CDR3nt: TGTGCCAGCAGTGAAACAGGGAGTAGTCAGCCCCAGCATTTT
CDR3aa: CASSETGSSQPQHF

v_gene: TRBV2
abundance: -
d_gene: TRBD1
j_gene: TRBJ1-2
CDR3nt: TGTGCCAGCACCGAGGGGACAGTTGGGTATGGCTACACCTTC
CDR3aa: CASTEGTVGYGYTF

v_gene: TRBV2
abundance: -
d_gene: TRBD2
j_gene: TRBJ2-1
CDR3nt: TGTGCCAGCAGTGATGGTAGCGGGACTTACAATGAGCAGTTCTTC
CDR3aa: CASSDGSGTYNEQFF

v_gene: TRBV7-9
abundance: -
d_gene: -
j_gene: TRBJ2-5
CDR3nt: TGTGCCAGCAGCTTCAGGGTCGATGAGGAGACCCAGTACTTC
CDR3aa: CASSFRVDEETQYF

v_gene: TRBV4-3
abundance: -
d_gene: TRBD1
j_gene: TRBJ1-2
CDR3nt: TGCGCCAGCAGCCAGGGGGGGGCAGGGGGCGTATCCGGCTACACCTTC
CDR3aa: CASSQGGAGGVSGYTF

v_gene: TRBV3-1/TRBV3-2
abundance: -
d_gene: TRBD1
j_gene: TRBJ2-7
CDR3nt: TGTGCCAGCAGCCGGGGCCAGGGGGTGAGCTACGAGCAGTACTTC
CDR3aa: CASSRGQGVSYEQYF

v_gene: TRBV15
abundance: -
d_gene: -
j_gene: TRBJ2-3
CDR3nt: TGTGCCACCAGCAGAGATTCCCTGCTCAGGGGAGATACGCAGTATTTT
CDR3aa: CATSRDSLLRGDTQYF

v_gene: TRBV18
abundance: few
d_gene: TRBD1
j_gene: TRBJ1-1
CDR3nt: TGTGCCAGCTCACCAGAGGGACAGGGAAAGCGGACTGAAGCTTTCTTT
CDR3aa: CASSPEGQGKRTEAFF

v_gene: TRBV18
abundance: -
d_gene: TRBD1
j_gene: TRBJ1-4
CDR3nt: TGTGCCAGCTCACCACCGTTTGACAGGGTCAGGACTAATGAAAAACTGTTTTTT
CDR3aa: CASSPPFDRVRTNEKLFF

v_gene: TRBV18
abundance: -
d_gene: TRBD1
j_gene: TRBJ2-7
CDR3nt: TGTGCCAGCTCACAGGACAGGGGAACCTACGAGCAGTACTTC
CDR3aa: CASSQDRGTYEQYF

v_gene: TRBV6-6
abundance: -
d_gene: -
j_gene: TRBJ1-1
CDR3nt: TGTGCCAGCAGTTACAATGAGGCATTGAACACTGAAGCTTTCTTT
CDR3aa: CASSYNEALNTEAFF

v_gene: TRBV6-5
abundance: -
d_gene: TRBD1
j_gene: TRBJ1-1
CDR3nt: TGTGCCAGCAGTTATGGGACAGCGACGAACACTGAAGCTTTCTTT
CDR3aa: CASSYGTATNTEAFF

v_gene: TRBV7-3
abundance: few
d_gene: -
j_gene: TRBJ1-6
CDR3nt: TGTGCCAGCAGTCTAGCCTCCTATAATTCACCCCTCCACTTT
CDR3aa: CASSLASYNSPLHF

v_gene: TRBV20-1
abundance: -
d_gene: -
j_gene: TRBJ1-3
CDR3nt: TGCAGTGCTAGTCGGGATTTGGGAAACACCATATATTTT
CDR3aa: CSASRDLGNTIYF

v_gene: TRBV28
abundance: -
d_gene: -
j_gene: TRBJ2-1
CDR3nt: TGTGCCAGCAAAAAGGGAGGGACACAAAACAATGAGCAGTTCTTC
CDR3aa: CASKKGGTQNNEQFF

v_gene: TRBV6-5
abundance: -
d_gene: TRBD2
j_gene: TRBJ2-3
CDR3nt: TGTGCCAGCAGGAACCTAGCGGGAGGGACAGATACGCAGTATTTT
CDR3aa: CASRNLAGGTDTQYF

v_gene: TRBV6-6
abundance: -
d_gene: TRBD1
j_gene: TRBJ2-7
CDR3nt: TGTGCCAGCACCTTAGGACAGGGTAGCTCCTACGAGCAGTACTTC
CDR3aa: CASTLGQGSSYEQYF

v_gene: TRBV28
abundance: -
d_gene: -
j_gene: TRBJ2-5
CDR3nt: TGTGCCAGCAGTTTCACGGGGGTTCCAGAGACCCAGTACTTC
CDR3aa: CASSFTGVPETQYF

v_gene: TRBV9
abundance: once
d_gene: -
j_gene: TRBJ1-2
CDR3nt: TGTGCCAGCAGCGTAGTCCCACAGGGAGACTATGGCTACACCTTC
CDR3aa: CASSVVPQGDYGYTF

v_gene: TRBV6-5
abundance: -
d_gene: TRBD2
j_gene: TRBJ2-4
CDR3nt: TGTGCCAGCAGTTACCCGGAGGCGGGAGGCATTCAGTACTTC
CDR3aa: CASSYPEAGGIQYF

v_gene: TRBV5-1
abundance: -
d_gene: TRBD1
j_gene: TRBJ2-3
CDR3nt: TGCGCCAGCAGCTTGTCTACCGGGACAGGGAGCACAGATACGCAGTATTTT
CDR3aa: CASSLSTGTGSTDTQYF

v_gene: TRBV4-2
abundance: -
d_gene: TRBD2
j_gene: TRBJ2-2
CDR3nt: TGTGCCAGCAGCCCCGAGGGTGGGCGCGGGAGGGCGTACACCGGGGAGCTGTTTTTT
CDR3aa: CASSPEGGRGRAYTGELFF

v_gene: TRBV6-5
abundance: -
d_gene: TRBD2
j_gene: TRBJ2-7
CDR3nt: TGTGCCAGTATGGGACTATCCGCCCACTACGAGCAGTACTTC
CDR3aa: CASMGLSAHYEQYF

v_gene: TRBV5-6
abundance: -
d_gene: -
j_gene: TRBJ2-5
CDR3nt: TGTGCCAGCACCTTCGGGAGCGGTGAGACCCAGTACTTC
CDR3aa: CASTFGSGETQYF

v_gene: TRBV6-6
abundance: -
d_gene: -
j_gene: TRBJ1-6
CDR3nt: TGTGCCAGCAGTTTGACGGGGAATAATTCACCCCTCCACTTT
CDR3aa: CASSLTGNNSPLHF

v_gene: TRBV25-1
abundance: -
d_gene: -
j_gene: TRBJ2-5
CDR3nt: TGTGCCAGCAGTGCACAGGGTCGGGAGACCCAGTACTTC
CDR3aa: CASSAQGRETQYF

v_gene: TRBV7-2
abundance: -
d_gene: -
j_gene: TRBJ1-2
CDR3nt: TGTGCCAGCAGCTTACCCAGGGCGCTCGACTATGGCTACACCTTC
CDR3aa: CASSLPRALDYGYTF

v_gene: TRBV14
abundance: -
d_gene: -
j_gene: TRBJ2-2
CDR3nt: TGTGCCAGCAGCCAGGGACTTTGGAACACCGGGGAGCTGTTTTTT
CDR3aa: CASSQGLWNTGELFF

v_gene: TRBV6-6
abundance: -
d_gene: -
j_gene: TRBJ2-1
CDR3nt: TGTGCCAGCACGACAGGAGCCGGTGAAGAGCAGTTCTTC
CDR3aa: CASTTGAGEEQFF

v_gene: TRBV5-8
abundance: -
d_gene: -
j_gene: TRBJ1-2
CDR3nt: TGTGCCAGCAGCACCACGAGTGGTCGGGGCTATGGCTACACCTTC
CDR3aa: CASSTTSGRGYGYTF

v_gene: TRBV9
abundance: -
d_gene: -
j_gene: TRBJ1-6
CDR3nt: TGTGCCAGCAGCGTAGGCCATGAGGGTTCACCCCTCCACTTT
CDR3aa: CASSVGHEGSPLHF

v_gene: TRBV6-6
abundance: -
d_gene: TRBD1
j_gene: TRBJ1-5
CDR3nt: TGTGCCAGCAGTCCGACAGGGAGCGCATGGTCCGACCATCAGCCCCAGCATTTT
CDR3aa: CASSPTGSAWSDHQPQHF

v_gene: TRBV7-2
abundance: once
d_gene: TRBD1
j_gene: TRBJ2-7
CDR3nt: TGTGCCAGCACCCGGCTCGGGACAGTCGAGCAGTACTTC
CDR3aa: CASTRLGTVEQYF

v_gene: TRBV9
abundance: -
d_gene: -
j_gene: TRBJ2-2
CDR3nt: TGTGCCAGCAGCGTAGTTCCAGGGGCCACCGGGGAGCTGTTTTTT
CDR3aa: CASSVVPGATGELFF

v_gene: TRBV20-1
abundance: -
d_gene: -
j_gene: TRBJ1-3
CDR3nt: TGCAGTGCTAGTGACAGTGACTCTGGAAACACCATATATTTT
CDR3aa: CSASDSDSGNTIYF

v_gene: TRBV6-5
abundance: -
d_gene: TRBD2
j_gene: TRBJ2-3
CDR3nt: TGTGCCAGCAGCCTTGGACTAGCGGGAGTTACGCAGTATTTT
CDR3aa: CASSLGLAGVTQYF

v_gene: TRBV7-8
abundance: -
d_gene: -
j_gene: TRBJ2-6
CDR3nt: TGTGCCAGCAGCTTACAGGGTGGTGGGGCCAACGTCCTGACTTTC
CDR3aa: CASSLQGGGANVLTF

v_gene: TRBV7-9
abundance: -
d_gene: -
j_gene: TRBJ1-5
CDR3nt: TGTGCCAGCAGCCCCCCGGGACACCATCAGCCCCAGCATTTT
CDR3aa: CASSPPGHHQPQHF

v_gene: TRBV11-2
abundance: -
d_gene: -
j_gene: TRBJ2-1
CDR3nt: TGTGCCAGCAGCTTAGGTCCGACTAGGGGCAATGAGCAGTTCTTC
CDR3aa: CASSLGPTRGNEQFF

v_gene: TRBV18
abundance: -
d_gene: TRBD1
j_gene: TRBJ2-2
CDR3nt: TGTGCCAGCTCACGGATAGGGGGCTTGGACACCGGGGAGCTGTTTTTT
CDR3aa: CASSRIGGLDTGELFF

v_gene: TRBV28
abundance: -
d_gene: TRBD1
j_gene: TRBJ2-7
CDR3nt: TGTGCCAGCAGCCACGGACAGGGTAAAGTGAACGAGCAGTACTTC
CDR3aa: CASSHGQGKVNEQYF

v_gene: TRBV18
abundance: -
d_gene: -
j_gene: TRBJ1-1
CDR3nt: TGTGCCAGCTCATCCTCGATGGGAGGATCCGAAGCTTTCTTT
CDR3aa: CASSSSMGGSEAFF

v_gene: TRBV29-1
abundance: -
d_gene: -
j_gene: TRBJ2-3
CDR3nt: TGCAGCGCCTCCACAGATACGCAGTATTTT
CDR3aa: CSASTDTQYF

v_gene: TRBV3-1/TRBV3-2
abundance: -
d_gene: -
j_gene: TRBJ2-7
CDR3nt: TGTGCCAGCAGCCAAGAGTCAGGACACCCCTACGAGCAGTACTTC
CDR3aa: CASSQESGHPYEQYF

v_gene: TRBV7-3
abundance: -
d_gene: -
j_gene: TRBJ2-3
CDR3nt: TGTGCCAGCAGCTTAAGGTCCGGGACACTACACACAGATACGCAGTATTTT
CDR3aa: CASSLRSGTLHTDTQYF

v_gene: TRBV28
abundance: -
d_gene: -
j_gene: TRBJ2-5
CDR3nt: TGTGCCACCAACCAGGACGGGAAGCAGGAGACCCAGTACTTC
CDR3aa: CATNQDGKQETQYF

v_gene: TRBV10-1
abundance: -
d_gene: TRBD1
j_gene: TRBJ2-7
CDR3nt: TGCGCCAGCAGTGTTAAGGACAGGTCCTACGAGCAGTACTTC
CDR3aa: CASSVKDRSYEQYF

v_gene: TRBV28
abundance: once
d_gene: -
j_gene: TRBJ1-5
CDR3nt: TGTGCCAGCAGTCAAACGGGGGGGGCCGGGCAGCCCCAGCATTTT
CDR3aa: CASSQTGGAGQPQHF

v_gene: TRBV4-3
abundance: -
d_gene: TRBD1
j_gene: TRBJ1-1
CDR3nt: TGCGCCAGCAGCCTTGACAGGGCGAGCACTGAAGCTTTCTTT
CDR3aa: CASSLDRASTEAFF

v_gene: TRBV10-3
abundance: once
d_gene: TRBD2
j_gene: TRBJ2-7
CDR3nt: TGTGCCACATCCCCGACTAGCGGGTTCTACGAGCAGTACTTC
CDR3aa: CATSPTSGFYEQYF

v_gene: TRBV7-9
abundance: -
d_gene: -
j_gene: TRBJ1-1
CDR3nt: TGTGCCAGCAGCTTACAAGGGGCGCACACTGAAGCTTTCTTT
CDR3aa: CASSLQGAHTEAFF

v_gene: TRBV29-1
abundance: -
d_gene: -
j_gene: TRBJ2-3
CDR3nt: TGCAGCGTTGCGGGGTCTCCCACAGATACGCAGTATTTT
CDR3aa: CSVAGSPTDTQYF